What follows are 5 T cell receptor beta chains derived from one specimen sequenced in a study of blood T cell repertoires in COVID-19. Sequencing was performed with immunoSEQ multiplex PCR; in TCRdb, only in-frame clones are kept and a portion is missing. The sample includes around 130,000 clones, around 88% seen only once; the top ten take about 18%. Sequenced input: peripheral blood. All receptors derive from a woman between 45 and 65 years old who had recovered from COVID-19.

The V call is TRBV6-6, the J call TRBJ1-2, with a tentative D call TRBD1 (6 bases). There are 11 residues in the CDR3. The ends were cut back, 8 bases at V and 5 bases at J, with 9 bases in the middle. Germline V gene sequence: CDR1 MNHNY, CDR2 SVGAGI (reference sequence). CDR3 loop: CASSQGYGYTF. The CDR3 bases are TGTGCCAGCTCACAGGGTTATGGCTACACCTTC.

This chain links TRBV7-9 with TRBJ2-1, with 8 bases that match TRBD1. Germline values: CDR1 SEHNR, CDR2 FQNEAQ (reference sequence). This CDR3 spans 17 amino acids. J gave up 0 bases and V 5 bases, and 9 bases lay outside the gene matches. The CDR3 spells CASSPRTGYPSYNEQFF. As DNA, the CDR3 is TGTGCCAGCAGCCCCCGGACAGGGTACCCCTCCTACAATGAGCAGTTCTTC.

The chain recombines TRBV6-5 with TRBJ2-5; 8 nucleotides match TRBD1. The CDR3 covers 14 residues. With 6 bases clipped from V and 5 bases from J, the junction kept 8 bases outside the gene matches. Germline V lookup: CDR1 MNHEY, CDR2 SVGAGI. CDR3 nucleotides: TGTGCCAGCAGCAACAGGGGGTTCCGTGAGACCCAGTACTTC. This codes for CASSNRGFRETQYF.

The V call is TRBV5-1, the J call TRBJ2-7; D call uncertain. The ends were cut back, 1 base at V and 3 bases at J, with 20 bases in the middle. The CDR3 spans 17 residues. Germline lookup yields CDR1 SGHRS and CDR2 YFSETQ. In nucleotides, the CDR3 is TGCGCCAGCAGCTTGAATCCTTCCGCGGCGGAAGACTACGAGCAGTACTTC. Its translation: CASSLNPSAAEDYEQYF.

The V call is TRBV14, the J call TRBJ1-2; possible D gene TRBD1, 6 bases. Trimming shortened V by 0 bases and J by 8 bases, and 16 bases separated the two germline ends. The CDR3 is 15 amino acids. Germline V gives CDR1 SGHDN, CDR2 FVKESK. This chain's CDR3 is CASSQDLGAPRGYTF. The DNA of the CDR3 is TGTGCCAGCAGCCAAGATCTGGGGGCCCCCCGGGGCTACACCTTC.